Included here is one T cell receptor (beta chain) sequence, with context. V was shortened by 5 bases and J by 3 bases, with 2 bases between the two germline ends. The germline V gene encodes CDR1 DFQATT and CDR2 SNEGSKA (reference sequence). CDR3 size: 10 residues. Using immunoSEQ multiplex PCR, the repertoire was profiled, and TCRdb retains in-frame clones only, with some absent. The sample lists approximately 10,000 clones; 71% were seen once. This sample was taken from a study of T cells after somatic rescue of genetic block. The sequenced sample was peripheral blood mononuclear cells (PBMCs). The chain carries TRBV20-1 and TRBJ1-5; the D is unclear. The receptor was isolated from a boy younger than 18. CDR3 in amino acids: CSALNQPQHF. CDR3 bases: TGCAGTGCTCTCAATCAGCCCCAGCATTTT.